This T cell receptor beta chain was found in a study of T cell clusters in autoimmune cytopenias. Study results and caveats: No experiment has yet validated the function of the T cell clusters defined in silico. No cluster-lack signature appeared between secondary cytopenia and chronic lymphocytic leukemia patients, apparently due to lymphoma masking.

Multiplex touch-down PCR amplified TRB using TRB-A and TRB-B pools in one tube. TCRdb reprocessed the multiplex PCR reads, keeping one entry per CDR3 protein, no DNA. The sample yields 7,800 or so distinct CDR3 sequences, of which the top ten take up approximately 15%. From germline, CDR1 is SGHTA and CDR2 FQGNSA. The CDR3 has 11 residues. With respect to this clonotype: Antigen specificity is unknown.

Approximately 36,000 genome equivalents of blood DNA were amplified for TRB. This receptor was taken from a human donor with an autoimmune cytopenia or autoimmune hepatitis (not recorded which). The rearrangement links TRBV7-2 to TRBJ2-7; as DNA is missing, the TRBD1 call by TCRdb cannot be tested. Material: peripheral blood. CDR3 in amino acids: CASSPGREQYF.